Only a few counts were recorded for the clone carrying this TCR beta chain. The antigen is undetermined. By 5'RACE template switching, TCR cDNA was produced, with a universal primer site and UMIs added in the process. TCRdb passed the 5' RACE reads through MiXCR, listing each CDR3 protein once. The table records 120,000 or so distinct CDR3 sequences, 15% of them present only once. This sample was included in a study of T cells after yellow fever vaccination. Regarding the study as a whole: A small share of clonotypes appeared in both CD4 and CD8 compartments.

Trimming removed 4 bases at V and 3 bases at J, with 9 bases between. Germline CDR1 is SQVTM and CDR2 is ANQGSEA. The CDR3 runs to 13 residues. This TCR was sampled from a man in his late teens or twenties who received the YFV17D yellow fever vaccine. V usage is TRBV29-1 and J usage is TRBJ2-2, with D possibly matching TRBD2 (6 bases). This specimen was CD8+ T cells sorted from PBMCs, taken 5 days after the yellow fever booster vaccination. CDR3 nucleotide sequence: TGCAGCGTTGGGTCGGGGGACACCGGGGAGCTGTTTTTT. This gives the protein CSVGSGDTGELFF.